A selection of T cell receptor beta chains follows, all from one sample in a study of cytomegalovirus exposure and HLA in healthy donors. Measured with immunoSEQ multiplex PCR; TCRdb has only the in-frame clones, and not every one. The top ten clones hold 2% to 2.5% of a sample with approximately 150,000 clones, around four fifths of them seen once. Sequencing used PBMCs. The receptors shown here come from a man aged 25-45 years in good health and CMV-seropositive. The CDR3 runs from the conserved cysteine through the conserved F or W. The order of the fields is J gene, clone size, V gene, D gene, CDR3 length, CDR3 protein, CDR3 DNA. The D gene is left open where the match is weak. Expanded clones get a size class; other rows say once, few or many, or leave the size out.

>TRBJ2-5|NA|TRBV7-6|NA|14
CASRLYRGAETQYF
TGTGCCAGCAGACTATACCGTGGGGCAGAGACCCAGTACTTC
>TRBJ2-3|once|TRBV5-1|NA|14
CASSTRDNTDTQYF
TGCGCCAGCAGCACACGGGACAACACAGATACGCAGTATTTT
>TRBJ2-7|NA|TRBV19|TRBD1|15
CASRPGQESSYEQYF
TGTGCCAGTAGACCAGGACAGGAGAGCTCCTACGAGCAGTACTTC
>TRBJ2-5|NA|TRBV7-9|NA|14
CASSLVGGAETQYF
TGTGCCAGCAGCTTAGTAGGAGGGGCAGAGACCCAGTACTTC
>TRBJ1-1|NA|TRBV27|TRBD1|12
CASIDRDTEAFF
TGTGCCAGCATCGACAGGGACACTGAAGCTTTCTTT
>TRBJ2-7|NA|TRBV6-6|TRBD2|15
CASSYTSGGAYEQYF
TGTGCCAGCAGTTACACTAGCGGGGGGGCCTACGAGCAGTACTTC
>TRBJ2-7|NA|TRBV9|NA|14
CASSVTGNTYEQYF
TGTGCCAGCAGCGTCACGGGGAACACCTACGAGCAGTACTTC
>TRBJ2-2|NA|TRBV4-1|NA|16
CASSQDGGVGAGELFF
TGCGCCAGCAGCCAAGATGGTGGGGTCGGGGCCGGGGAGCTGTTTTTT
>TRBJ1-4|NA|TRBV6-5|NA|11
CASSYGEKLFF
TGTGCCAGCAGTTACGGCGAAAAACTGTTTTTT
>TRBJ1-4|NA|TRBV7-9|TRBD1|16
CASSLEGQGQAEKLFF
TGTGCCAGCAGCTTAGAGGGACAGGGTCAGGCTGAAAAACTGTTTTTT
>TRBJ2-1|NA|TRBV7-2|TRBD2|15
CASRLGGGRYNEQFF
TGTGCCAGCAGACTCGGGGGGGGCCGGTACAATGAGCAGTTCTTC
>TRBJ2-7|once|TRBV5-1|NA|15
CASSLLTGPGHEQYF
TGCGCCAGCAGCTTACTGACAGGCCCAGGTCACGAGCAGTACTTC
>TRBJ1-5|NA|TRBV7-8|TRBD1|15
CASSLGRTGYQPQHF
TGTGCCAGCAGCTTAGGTAGGACAGGGTATCAGCCCCAGCATTTT
>TRBJ1-1|few|TRBV27|NA|14
CASSFNREYNEAFF
TGTGCCAGCAGTTTCAACAGGGAGTATAATGAAGCTTTCTTT
>TRBJ2-7|NA|TRBV19|NA|13
CASSIRGTYEQYF
TGTGCCAGTAGTATTCGGGGTACCTACGAGCAGTACTTC
>TRBJ1-2|NA|TRBV7-9|TRBD1|14
CASSQLGQNYGYTF
TGTGCCAGCAGCCAGTTGGGACAGAACTATGGCTACACCTTC
>TRBJ2-5|NA|TRBV7-9|NA|14
CASSGGTARETQYF
TGTGCCAGCAGCGGAGGCACAGCCAGGGAGACCCAGTACTTC
>TRBJ1-2|NA|TRBV18|TRBD1|15
CASSPPRTGGYGYTF
TGTGCCAGCTCACCACCTAGGACAGGGGGCTATGGCTACACCTTC
>TRBJ2-1|NA|TRBV15|NA|13
CATSRDRVEDTFF
TGTGCCACCAGCAGAGATCGGGTGGAAGATACGTTCTTC
>TRBJ1-2|NA|TRBV19|NA|18
CASSMLGHSRRANYGYTF
TGTGCCAGTAGTATGCTGGGACACTCAAGAAGGGCGAACTATGGCTACACCTTC
>TRBJ2-4|NA|TRBV7-2|NA|19
CASSLAPPGHGEAKNIQYF
TGTGCCAGCAGCTTAGCACCCCCGGGACACGGAGAGGCCAAAAACATTCAGTACTTC
>TRBJ2-1|NA|TRBV6-1|TRBD2|18
CASSEETSGGAWIYEQFF
TGTGCCAGCAGTGAAGAGACTAGCGGGGGGGCTTGGATTTATGAGCAGTTCTTC
>TRBJ2-7|NA|TRBV19|NA|14
CASSIRLTTYEQYF
TGTGCCAGTAGTATTAGACTAACAACCTACGAGCAGTACTTC
>TRBJ1-5|NA|TRBV19|TRBD1|14
CASHRGHRGQPQHF
TGTGCCAGTCACAGGGGGCATCGAGGGCAGCCCCAGCATTTT
>TRBJ2-3|NA|TRBV29-1|NA|14
CSVPRGGGTDTQYF
TGCAGCGTTCCGAGGGGGGGCGGCACAGATACGCAGTATTTT
>TRBJ2-3|few|TRBV14|TRBD2|23
CASSYKARRTSGGPVRPTDTQYF
TGTGCCAGCAGCTACAAAGCACGCCGGACTAGCGGGGGCCCAGTCCGTCCCACAGATACGCAGTATTTT
>TRBJ2-7|NA|TRBV4-2|NA|16
CASSQEAGISSYEQYF
TGTGCCAGCAGCCAAGAAGCAGGGATAAGCTCCTACGAGCAGTACTTC
>TRBJ2-5|NA|TRBV7-6|TRBD2|16
CASSRSSAVAGETQYF
TGTGCCAGCAGCCGGAGCTCGGCGGTAGCGGGGGAGACCCAGTACTTC
>TRBJ2-7|NA|TRBV7-2|TRBD1|15
CASSLGQGISYEQYF
TGTGCCAGCAGCTTAGGACAGGGGATTTCCTACGAGCAGTACTTC
>TRBJ2-3|once|TRBV5-1|NA|15
CASSGRGGGTDTQYF
TGCGCCAGCAGCGGAAGGGGAGGTGGCACAGATACGCAGTATTTT
>TRBJ1-1|NA|TRBV7-8|NA|16
CASSPTRQDMNTEAFF
TGTGCCAGCAGCCCTACCCGACAGGACATGAACACTGAAGCTTTCTTT
>TRBJ2-2|NA|TRBV10-2|NA|14
CASSERSNTGELFF
TGCGCCAGCAGTGAACGGAGTAACACCGGGGAGCTGTTTTTT
>TRBJ2-7|NA|TRBV5-1|TRBD1|15
CASSVLQGFGNEQYF
TGCGCCAGCAGCGTACTACAGGGGTTTGGCAACGAGCAGTACTTC
>TRBJ1-1|NA|TRBV19|NA|12
CASSIGLNEAFF
TGTGCCAGTAGTATAGGACTCAATGAAGCTTTCTTT
>TRBJ1-3|NA|TRBV7-8|TRBD1|15
CASSLGQGAGNTIYF
TGTGCCAGCAGCTTAGGACAGGGGGCAGGAAACACCATATATTTT
>TRBJ2-7|NA|TRBV7-9|NA|11
CASSLRYEQYF
TGTGCCAGCAGCTTACGCTACGAGCAGTACTTC
>TRBJ2-3|NA|TRBV7-6|TRBD1|15
CASSTRDRGTDTQYF
TGTGCCAGCAGCACCCGGGACAGGGGGACAGATACGCAGTATTTT
>TRBJ2-2|NA|TRBV7-7|NA|14
CASSLQGNTGELFF
TGTGCTAGCAGCTTACAGGGGAACACCGGGGAGCTGTTTTTT
>TRBJ1-2|NA|TRBV7-2|TRBD1|17
CASSLAGTGGLNYGYTF
TGTGCCAGCAGCTTAGCTGGGACAGGGGGCTTGAACTATGGCTACACCTTC
>TRBJ1-4|few|TRBV4-2|TRBD1|16
CASSPKGGTGAEKLFF
TGTGCCAGCAGCCCCAAAGGAGGGACAGGGGCCGAAAAACTGTTTTTT
>TRBJ2-3|once|TRBV10-1|TRBD1|15
CASSPGQGRTDTQYF
TGCGCCAGCAGTCCCGGACAGGGCAGGACAGATACGCAGTATTTT
>TRBJ2-7|NA|TRBV7-2|TRBD2|14
CASSWTSGAYEQYF
TGTGCCAGCAGCTGGACTAGCGGGGCCTACGAGCAGTACTTC
>TRBJ2-7|NA|TRBV15|NA|17
CATSRDLGPGGIYEQYF
TGTGCCACCAGCAGAGATCTTGGCCCAGGGGGGATCTACGAGCAGTACTTC
>TRBJ1-6|NA|TRBV7-3|NA|16
CASSSLGGNSGSPLHF
TGTGCCAGCAGCTCCCTCGGAGGGAATAGTGGTTCACCCCTCCACTTT
>TRBJ2-7|NA|TRBV7-2|NA|17
CASSFPPGQASSYEQYF
TGTGCCAGCAGCTTTCCACCCGGACAAGCCAGCTCCTACGAGCAGTACTTC
>TRBJ2-3|NA|TRBV5-1|NA|14
CASSLVQVTDTQYF
TGCGCCAGCAGCTTGGTACAGGTCACAGATACGCAGTATTTT
>TRBJ1-1|NA|TRBV7-3|NA|15
CASSLMVVRSTEAFF
TGTGCCAGCAGCTTAATGGTGGTTCGGAGCACTGAAGCTTTCTTT
>TRBJ1-6|NA|TRBV10-3|NA|14
CAIRGQEGNSPLHF
TGTGCCATCAGGGGCCAAGAAGGTAATTCACCCCTCCACTTT
>TRBJ1-5|NA|TRBV19|NA|13
CASKWGRNQPQHF
TGTGCCAGTAAGTGGGGGCGCAATCAGCCCCAGCATTTT
>TRBJ2-7|NA|TRBV6-1|NA|14
CASLRGGASYEQYF
TGTGCCAGCTTAAGGGGGGGGGCATCCTACGAGCAGTACTTC
>TRBJ2-7|NA|TRBV5-1|TRBD1|15
CASSLQLGQGPEQYF
TGCGCCAGCAGCCTCCAGCTGGGACAGGGACCCGAGCAGTACTTC
>TRBJ1-1|NA|TRBV6-5|NA|14
CASRSPGGTTEAFF
TGTGCCAGCAGAAGTCCCGGGGGGACCACTGAAGCTTTCTTT
>TRBJ2-7|NA|TRBV6-6|TRBD1|14
CASTAGTGAYEQYF
TGTGCCAGCACCGCCGGGACAGGGGCCTACGAGCAGTACTTC